The rows below give T cell receptor beta chains drawn from one sample of a study of shared clonotypes between healthy human individuals. Generated by immunoSEQ multiplex PCR, the TCRdb table keeps only in-frame clones and is missing some. Here the sample spans about 2.4 million clones, 93% being singletons. The sample was naive CD4+ T cells from PBMCs. These receptor sequences come from a man aged 18 to 29 in good health. Some clones in this sample may be carry-over from other donors' samples. Each CDR3 is given with its conserved first and last residue. The D gene is left open where the match is weak. Some rows have no size entry. The others give once, few or many, or a class for an expanded clone.

D gene: TRBD2; V gene: TRBV30; J gene: TRBJ2-1; clone size: -; CDR3 protein: CAWTAGTSGRARDHEQFF; CDR3 DNA: TGTGCCTGGACTGCCGGGACTAGCGGGAGGGCCAGGGACCATGAGCAGTTCTTC
D gene: -; V gene: TRBV28; J gene: TRBJ1-5; clone size: -; CDR3 protein: CASSSIRGYGQPQHF; CDR3 DNA: TGTGCCAGCAGTTCTATTCGGGGGTACGGTCAGCCCCAGCATTTT
D gene: -; V gene: TRBV2; J gene: TRBJ1-6; clone size: -; CDR3 protein: CASSDRMKSPLHF; CDR3 DNA: TGTGCCAGCAGTGACAGGATGAAATCACCCCTCCACTTT
D gene: -; V gene: TRBV4-3; J gene: TRBJ2-3; clone size: once; CDR3 protein: CASSQGAKGPVSTDTQYF; CDR3 DNA: TGCGCCAGCAGCCAAGGAGCCAAGGGCCCGGTTAGCACAGATACGCAGTATTTT
D gene: -; V gene: TRBV7-8; J gene: TRBJ2-2; clone size: -; CDR3 protein: CASSLWGTNTGELFF; CDR3 DNA: TGTGCCAGCAGCTTATGGGGGACTAACACCGGGGAGCTGTTTTTT
D gene: -; V gene: TRBV15; J gene: TRBJ2-7; clone size: -; CDR3 protein: CATSRGIPAHEQYF; CDR3 DNA: TGTGCCACCAGCAGAGGGATCCCTGCCCACGAGCAGTACTTC
D gene: TRBD2; V gene: TRBV5-6; J gene: TRBJ2-1; clone size: -; CDR3 protein: CASSLFGTSGGSEQFF; CDR3 DNA: TGTGCCAGCAGCTTGTTTGGGACTAGCGGGGGGAGTGAGCAGTTCTTC
D gene: -; V gene: TRBV19; J gene: TRBJ1-2; clone size: -; CDR3 protein: CASSPRANYGYTF; CDR3 DNA: TGTGCCAGTAGCCCCCGGGCTAACTATGGCTACACCTTC
D gene: -; V gene: TRBV5-1; J gene: TRBJ1-1; clone size: few; CDR3 protein: CASSLGGEAFF; CDR3 DNA: TGCGCCAGCAGCTTGGGGGGTGAAGCTTTCTTT
D gene: -; V gene: TRBV25-1; J gene: TRBJ1-1; clone size: few; CDR3 protein: CASRGVGTEAFF; CDR3 DNA: TGTGCCAGCAGGGGGGTGGGAACTGAAGCTTTCTTT
D gene: -; V gene: TRBV6-1; J gene: TRBJ2-7; clone size: once; CDR3 protein: CASRSYSYEQYF; CDR3 DNA: TGTGCCAGCAGGTCTTACTCCTACGAGCAGTACTTC
D gene: TRBD1; V gene: TRBV19; J gene: TRBJ2-1; clone size: -; CDR3 protein: CASSSPGQGANEQFF; CDR3 DNA: TGTGCCAGTAGTAGCCCGGGACAGGGGGCGAATGAGCAGTTCTTC
D gene: -; V gene: TRBV5-4; J gene: TRBJ2-1; clone size: -; CDR3 protein: CASRRSTSLDEQFF; CDR3 DNA: TGTGCCAGCAGGAGGTCTACTAGCTTGGATGAGCAGTTCTTC
D gene: -; V gene: TRBV18; J gene: TRBJ2-7; clone size: -; CDR3 protein: CASSSGVENEQYF; CDR3 DNA: TGTGCCAGCTCATCGGGTGTCGAGAACGAGCAGTACTTC
D gene: -; V gene: TRBV7-9; J gene: TRBJ1-1; clone size: -; CDR3 protein: CASAMGGRAEAFF; CDR3 DNA: TGTGCCAGCGCCATGGGAGGGAGGGCTGAAGCTTTCTTT
D gene: -; V gene: TRBV11-2; J gene: TRBJ2-1; clone size: -; CDR3 protein: CASSSRQKSSYNEQFF; CDR3 DNA: TGTGCCAGCAGCTCCCGACAGAAAAGCTCCTACAATGAGCAGTTCTTC
D gene: TRBD2; V gene: TRBV7-3; J gene: TRBJ2-7; clone size: -; CDR3 protein: CASSRIPTSGRSEQYF; CDR3 DNA: TGTGCCAGCAGCCGAATCCCCACTAGCGGGAGGAGCGAGCAGTACTTC
D gene: -; V gene: TRBV11-1; J gene: TRBJ2-7; clone size: -; CDR3 protein: CASSPSRYEQYF; CDR3 DNA: TGTGCCAGCAGCCCGAGCAGATACGAGCAGTACTTC
D gene: TRBD2; V gene: TRBV11-2; J gene: TRBJ2-3; clone size: -; CDR3 protein: CASSLGGLAGDTQYF; CDR3 DNA: TGTGCCAGCAGCTTAGGGGGACTAGCGGGAGATACGCAGTATTTT
D gene: -; V gene: TRBV20-1; J gene: TRBJ2-3; clone size: -; CDR3 protein: CSSLSYTQYF; CDR3 DNA: TGCAGCTCGCTGTCATATACGCAGTATTTT
D gene: -; V gene: TRBV25-1; J gene: TRBJ2-5; clone size: -; CDR3 protein: CASSDYPSFGETQYF; CDR3 DNA: TGTGCCAGCAGTGACTATCCTAGCTTCGGGGAGACCCAGTACTTC
D gene: -; V gene: TRBV5-1; J gene: TRBJ2-5; clone size: -; CDR3 protein: CASSPSQETQYF; CDR3 DNA: TGCGCCAGCAGCCCGAGCCAAGAGACCCAGTACTTC
D gene: TRBD2; V gene: TRBV10-3; J gene: TRBJ2-7; clone size: -; CDR3 protein: CAISESGRDGYEQYF; CDR3 DNA: TGTGCCATCAGTGAGTCGGGGAGGGACGGCTACGAGCAGTACTTC
D gene: -; V gene: TRBV18; J gene: TRBJ1-4; clone size: once; CDR3 protein: CASSPPAASNEKLFF; CDR3 DNA: TGTGCCAGCTCACCACCGGCGGCTTCTAATGAAAAACTGTTTTTT